These 25 T cell receptor beta chains were sequenced from one sample in a study of blood T cell repertoires in COVID-19. TCRdb keeps only in-frame clones here, not all; method: immunoSEQ multiplex PCR. The data hold roughly 3,400 clones, with around 89% observed a single time. The sample consisted of peripheral blood. These receptors all stem from a human donor with active COVID-19. The donor label of this sample is uncertain.

V is TRBV30 and J is TRBJ1-1, with a possible D match to TRBD1 (5 bases). Germline V gives CDR1 GTSNPN, CDR2 SVGIG (reference sequence). V was cut by 3 bases and J by 3 bases, with 11 bases left in between. The CDR3 is 13 residues long. The CDR3: CAWRQGAHTEAFF. The CDR3 nucleotides are TGTGCCTGGAGACAAGGGGCGCACACTGAAGCTTTCTTT.

The CDR3 DNA sequence: TGCGCCAGCAGCCCCGGACAGGACGTAGATACGCAGTATTTT. Its protein is CASSPGQDVDTQYF. The chain recombines TRBV5-1 with TRBJ2-3; 7 bases agree with TRBD1. The germline V gene encodes CDR1 SGHRS and CDR2 YFSETQ. V was clipped by 4 bases and J by 5 bases; unmatched bases: 7. The CDR3 contains 14 residues.

This clone was detected once. The gene calls are TRBV10-1 and TRBJ2-1; D is possibly TRBD2 (5 bases). The CDR3 covers 12 residues. The germline V and J ends were trimmed by 2 bases and 12 bases, with 11 bases remaining between them. CDR1 is WNHNN, CDR2 SYGVQD, per germline (reference sequence). CDR3 protein: CASSEGLFGQFF. CDR3 bases: TGCGCCAGCAGTGAGGGACTTTTCGGGCAGTTCTTC.

This chain uses TRBV6-5 with TRBJ1-1, with 9 bases that match TRBD1. Losses at the gene ends were 8 bases for V and 0 bases for J; bases not matched to a gene: 7. This CDR3 comprises 15 residues. The germline V gene has CDR1 MNHEY and CDR2 SVGAGI. DNA for the CDR3: TGTGCCAGCGTCGGGACAGGGCGAATGAACACTGAAGCTTTCTTT. Residues: CASVGTGRMNTEAFF.

The chain recombines TRBV7-3 with TRBJ2-7; 9 bases are shared with TRBD1. This CDR3 is built from 15 residues. Germline V gives CDR1 SGHTA, CDR2 FQGTGA. J gave up 6 bases and V 1 base, and 7 bases lay outside the gene matches. CDR3 residues: CASSLSPGQGTEQYF. DNA of the CDR3: TGTGCCAGCAGCTTAAGTCCGGGACAGGGCACCGAGCAGTACTTC.

The chain is built from TRBV5-4 and TRBJ1-1, with 7 bases that match TRBD1. The CDR3 covers 16 residues. Germline V gene lookup returns CDR1 SGHNT and CDR2 YYREEE (reference sequence). The V segment lost 1 base and the J segment 6 bases; nucleotides outside the gene matches: 12. The CDR3 loop is CASSLSLTGKKAEAFF. The CDR3 DNA is TGTGCCAGCAGCTTGTCATTGACAGGGAAAAAGGCTGAAGCTTTCTTT.

V gene TRBV6-4 combines with J gene TRBJ2-3; a possible D gene is TRBD2 (5 bases). Between the trimmed V and J ends, which lost 2 bases and 6 bases, there was a span of 15 bases. The CDR3 consists of 15 residues. Germline CDR1 and CDR2: MRHNA and SNTAGT. The CDR3 protein is CASSDEEGAADTQYF. DNA of the CDR3: TGTGCCAGCAGTGACGAAGAGGGCGCCGCGGATACGCAGTATTTT.

The V gene is TRBV19, the J gene TRBJ1-5; perhaps TRBD1 as D (6 bases). Germline V gene lookup returns CDR1 LNHDA and CDR2 SQIVND (reference sequence). Trimming left V 3 bases short and J 11 bases short, with 17 bases between. The CDR3 loop spans 14 amino acids. The CDR3 DNA is TGTGCCAGTAGTATTGGGAACAGGGTCGCGGCCCAGCATTTT. Translated, it gives CASSIGNRVAAQHF.

The chain uses TRBV20-1 and TRBJ2-2; TRBD2 matches at 10 bases. Trimming at V came to 3 bases and at J to 1 base, leaving 8 bases not matched to a gene. This CDR3 is 17 amino acids long. The germline CDR1 and CDR2 sequences are DFQATT and SNEGSKA (reference sequence). CDR3 nucleotide sequence: TGCAGTGCTAGTGGGGTAGCGGGGGGCCTGAACACCGGGGAGCTGTTTTTT. Translation gives CSASGVAGGLNTGELFF.

V gene TRBV14 combines with J gene TRBJ2-3; D ambiguous. V dropped 0 bases and J dropped 15 bases, with 16 bases sitting between them. From germline, CDR1 is SGHDN and CDR2 FVKESK. The CDR3 runs to 13 residues. The CDR3 nucleotides are TGTGCCAGCAGCCAAGAGTTAGAGACGGAGCAATATTTT. It is translated as CASSQELETEQYF.

The V gene is TRBV24-1, the J gene TRBJ2-1; 8 nucleotides align to TRBD1. Trimming at V came to 0 bases and at J to 8 bases, leaving 5 bases not matched to a gene. Germline V CDR1 and CDR2: KGHDR, SFDVKD. The CDR3 runs to 15 residues. CDR3 nucleotides: TGTGCCACCAGTGATTTGGACAGGGGTGATGATGAGCAGTTCTTC. Translated, it gives CATSDLDRGDDEQFF.

The J gene is TRBJ1-1, the V gene TRBV9, with D possibly TRBD1 on 5 matching bases. The CDR3 totals 15 residues. CDR1 is SGDLS and CDR2 is YYNGEE in the germline V gene. V lost 4 bases and J 3 bases, leaving 16 bases between the germline ends. The CDR3 DNA reads TGTGCCAGCAGCCCCACGGGCGGAGGGGACACTGAAGCTTTCTTT. Protein product: CASSPTGGGDTEAFF.

This rearrangement joins TRBV7-8 to TRBJ1-3; D unclear. V dropped 7 bases and J dropped 4 bases, with 8 bases sitting between them. CDR1 is SGHVS, CDR2 FQNEAQ, per germline. The CDR3 is made up of 12 amino acids. The CDR3 sequence: CASKTSGNTIYF. DNA of the CDR3: TGTGCCAGCAAGACTTCCGGAAACACCATATATTTT.

The chain has TRBV6-5 and TRBJ1-2, with D tentatively TRBD1 (6 bases). Deletions cut 6 bases from V and 8 bases from J, with 22 bases between. The CDR3 totals 15 residues. CDR1 and CDR2 (germline): MNHEY, SVGAGI. CDR3 sequence (DNA): TGTGCCAGCAGGCTTTCTGGACAGAAGATCGGGGGCTACACCTTC. Its translation is CASRLSGQKIGGYTF.

This clone is judged large. V and J are TRBV29-1 and TRBJ2-3, with 11 bases lining up with TRBD2. With 5 bases clipped from V and 2 bases from J, the junction kept 3 bases outside the gene matches. The CDR3 totals 14 residues. Germline-derived CDR1 and CDR2 are SQVTM and ANQGSEA. The CDR3 spells CSVSSGGVTDTQYF. DNA for the CDR3: TGCAGCGTTAGTAGCGGGGGGGTCACAGATACGCAGTATTTT.

The rearrangement joins TRBV3-1 (or the pseudogene TRBV3-2) to TRBJ2-1; 8 bases match TRBD1. This CDR3 has 16 amino acids. V was pared by 1 base and J by 3 bases, with 5 bases of the junction left unmatched. CDR1 is LGHDT and CDR2 is YNNKEL in the germline V gene (reference sequence). The CDR3 here is CASSQGRQGIYNEQFF. CDR3 in DNA: TGTGCCAGCAGCCAAGGGCGACAGGGGATCTACAATGAGCAGTTCTTC.

The genes are TRBV5-6 and TRBJ1-4, with TRBD1 identical over 10 bases. The CDR3 length is 14 residues. Germline V gene data show CDR1 as SGHDT and CDR2 as YYEEEE. The V and J ends lost 4 bases and 10 bases, in that order; junction bases with no gene match: 7. The CDR3 region has the DNA TGTGCCAGCAGCGTCCGGGACAGGGGAGCAAAACTGTTTTTT. Its translation is CASSVRDRGAKLFF. Full variable domain (outside the CDR3, taken from reference TRBV5-6 and TRBJ1-4): DAGVTQSPTHLIKTRGQQVTLRCSPKSGHDTVSWYQQALGQGPQFIFQYYEEEERQRGNFPDRFSGHQFPNYSSELNVNALLLGDSALYLCASSVRDRGAKLFFGSGTQLSVL.

In its sample, this clone was seen a few times. The V and J genes are TRBV4-1 and TRBJ1-6; D gene uncertain. Between the trimmed V and J ends, which lost 6 bases and 2 bases, there was a span of 8 bases. Per the germline V gene, CDR1 is MGHRA and CDR2 is YSYEKL. The CDR3 is 14 amino acids. The CDR3 coding sequence is TGCGCCAGCAGACCCGGGGCCTATAATTCACCCCTCCACTTT. It translates to CASRPGAYNSPLHF.

The rearrangement uses TRBV6-1 and TRBJ1-2; 10 nucleotides agree with TRBD1. After removal of 1 base from V and 8 bases from J, the junction contained 7 bases not matched to a gene. Germline V gene data show CDR1 as MNHNS and CDR2 as SASEGT. The CDR3 covers 15 residues. The CDR3 loop reads CASSEGRGTGDGYTF. The CDR3 DNA reads TGTGCCAGCAGTGAAGGGCGGGGGACAGGGGACGGCTACACCTTC.

The rearrangement uses TRBV20-1 and TRBJ2-1, with 9 bases aligning to TRBD2. V dropped 3 bases and J dropped 8; count of bases not matched to a gene: 5. CDR3 length: 13 residues. CDR1 and CDR2 (germline): DFQATT, SNEGSKA (reference sequence). This CDR3 is CSASERGVDEQFF. The DNA for the CDR3 is TGCAGTGCTAGTGAGCGGGGGGTCGATGAGCAGTTCTTC.

The J gene is TRBJ2-7, the V gene TRBV21-1; the table's D call, TRBD2, was not checked against the DNA. TRBV21-1 is tagged as a pseudogene. This CDR3 spans 17 amino acids. The CDR3 DNA sequence: TGTGCCAGCAGCCGCCAGAGTCGGGGAACTGGTTCCTACGAGCAGTACGTC. Amino acids: CASSRQSRGTGSYEQYV.

This clone was counted once. The rearrangement uses TRBV5-6 and TRBJ2-1, with 7 bases lining up with TRBD2. The length of the CDR3 is 14 residues. V dropped 8 bases and J dropped 3; count of bases not matched to a gene: 8. Germline assignment: CDR1 SGHDT and CDR2 YYEEEE. CDR3 in amino acids: CASSRGSGYNEQFF. The CDR3 nucleotides read TGTGCCAGTAGCCGCGGGAGCGGCTACAATGAGCAGTTCTTC.

This chain links TRBV28 with TRBJ2-4, with unresolved D. The CDR3 is made up of 16 amino acids. The germline CDR1 and CDR2 sequences are MDHEN and SYDVKM. The V gene lost 3 bases and the J gene lost 0 bases, with 12 bases spanning the gap. CDR3 nucleotides: TGTGCCAGCAGTTTTGGCGGTGGCTTAGCCAAAAACATTCAGTACTTC. It encodes CASSFGGGLAKNIQYF.

This clone appeared a few times. This chain links TRBV15 with TRBJ1-5; 7 bases agree with TRBD1. CDR1 LNHNV and CDR2 YYDKDF come from the germline V gene (reference sequence). Trimming took 5 bases from V and 4 from J; bases not matched to a gene: 2. CDR3 length: 13 residues. The CDR3 DNA reads TGTGCCACCAGCGGACAGGCTAATCAGCCCCAGCATTTT. Translation: CATSGQANQPQHF.

This clone has just one count. The chain is built from TRBV28 and TRBJ1-4; no definite D call. Germline CDR1 is MDHEN and CDR2 is SYDVKM. V lost 8 bases and J lost 4, with 14 bases in between. The CDR3 loop spans 14 amino acids. The CDR3 nucleotides are TGTGCCAGCTCCCGCCCGGTCCTTAATGAAAAACTGTTTTTT. Translated, it gives CASSRPVLNEKLFF.